This TCR beta chain was found in a study of control samples from healthy donors and cancer patients. The method was immunoSEQ multiplex PCR; TCRdb's version includes in-frame clones alone and lacks a portion of them. The sample holds approximately 90,000 clones, about 85% seen once. V was clipped by 5 bases and J by 5 bases, with 7 bases between them. Germline CDR1 reads SNHLY; CDR2 reads FYNNEI. This CDR3 comprises 12 residues. This chain links TRBV2 with TRBJ1-5; D remains ambiguous. Sequencing was performed on blood. The clonotype was recovered from a man aged 30 to 39 in good health. CDR3 sequence reads: CASSNRDQPQHF. Here the CDR3 DNA reads TGTGCCAGCAGTAACAGAGATCAGCCCCAGCATTTT.